These 20 T cell receptor beta chains share one sample of origin, sequenced in a study of shared clonotypes between healthy human individuals. Using immunoSEQ multiplex PCR, the repertoire was profiled, and TCRdb retains in-frame clones only, with some absent. This table holds more than 150,000 clones, 85% to 95% found once. Sequences were obtained from naive CD4+ T cells sorted from blood. This sample's subset: CD45RA+ positively selected. All receptors come from a woman in her 30s in good health.

This clone was recorded a few times. V and J are TRBV14 and TRBJ1-4; D is unclear. Germline CDR1 is SGHDN and CDR2 is FVKESK. Trimming took 2 bases from V and 8 from J, leaving 18 bases between them. CDR3 length equals 16 residues. The CDR3 DNA sequence: TGTGCCAGCAGCCAAACCGTCTTGGGGAGAGGCGAAAAACTGTTTTTT. This translates into CASSQTVLGRGEKLFF.

The gene calls are TRBV5-8 and TRBJ2-5, with 7 nucleotides matching TRBD2. The CDR3 loop spans 17 amino acids. Germline V gene data show CDR1 as SGHTS and CDR2 as YDEGEE. The V segment lost 0 bases and the J segment 3 bases; nucleotides outside the gene matches: 11. The CDR3 protein is CASSLAASSGPEETQYF. In nucleotides, the CDR3 is TGTGCCAGCAGCTTGGCCGCGTCTAGCGGACCTGAAGAGACCCAGTACTTC.

The V and J genes are TRBV28 and TRBJ2-1; the match to TRBD2 covers 7 bases. The CDR3 sequence is 16 residues long. V trimming: 2 bases; J trimming: 3 bases; junction bases outside the gene matches: 7. CDR1 is MDHEN and CDR2 is SYDVKM in the germline V gene. The CDR3 here is CASSLASAGVYNEQFF. The CDR3, as DNA: TGTGCCAGCAGTTTAGCCAGCGCGGGGGTCTACAATGAGCAGTTCTTC.

This sequence joins TRBV11-3 and TRBJ2-7; weak D call: TRBD2 (6 bases). Germline lookup yields CDR1 SGHNT and CDR2 YENEEA. The V and J ends lost 5 bases and 4 bases respectively, with 9 bases between them. This CDR3 has 12 amino acids. This CDR3 reads CASSPGGYEQYF. The CDR3 bases are TGTGCCAGCAGCCCCGGGGGATACGAGCAGTACTTC.

The V call is TRBV4-1, the J call TRBJ2-5, with unresolved D. The length of the CDR3 is 16 residues. The ends were cut back, 0 bases at V and 5 bases at J, with 16 bases in the middle. Germline loops: CDR1 MGHRA, CDR2 YSYEKL. The CDR3 loop reads CASSQERLPRQETQYF. DNA of the CDR3: TGCGCCAGCAGCCAAGAACGTCTTCCTCGGCAGGAGACCCAGTACTTC.

DNA of the CDR3: TGTGCCAGTAAAAGGCAAGGGGGGACGCATCAGCCCCAGCATTTT. This encodes CASKRQGGTHQPQHF. The chain couples TRBV28 to TRBJ1-5, with D perhaps matching TRBD1 (6 bases). The CDR3 has 15 amino acids. CDR1 and CDR2 from the germline V gene are MDHEN and SYDVKM. Between the trimmed V and J ends, which lost 9 bases and 5 bases, there was a span of 20 bases.

The chain links TRBV28 to TRBJ1-2; the D is unclear. Germline loops: CDR1 MDHEN, CDR2 SYDVKM. This CDR3 spans 14 amino acids. V shed 5 bases and J shed 4 bases, with 14 bases lying between them. This chain's CDR3 is CASSALGVGYGYTF. The CDR3 nucleotides read TGTGCCAGCAGTGCCCTCGGGGTGGGCTATGGCTACACCTTC.

The genes are TRBV11-2 and TRBJ2-7; 7 bases map to TRBD2. CDR1 and CDR2 from the germline V gene are SGHAT and FQNNGV. There are 18 residues in the CDR3. J gave up 6 bases and V 4 bases, and 21 bases lay outside the gene matches. The CDR3 here is CASSSTVALGEGHIEQYF. DNA for the CDR3: TGTGCCAGCAGCTCGACCGTAGCGTTGGGGGAGGGCCACATCGAGCAGTACTTC.

The rearrangement uses TRBV4-2 and TRBJ1-2; tentatively, D is TRBD1 (6 bases). V was trimmed by 2 bases and J by 0 bases, leaving 16 bases between them. CDR3 length: 17 residues. CDR1 and CDR2 (germline): LGHNA, YNFKEQ. The CDR3 is CASSQQQGPATNYGYTF. CDR3 sequence (DNA): TGTGCCAGCAGCCAACAACAGGGACCTGCCACTAACTATGGCTACACCTTC.

The chain links TRBV18 to TRBJ2-3; the D gene is possibly TRBD2 (5 bases). The CDR3 has 14 amino acids. Germline-derived CDR1 and CDR2 are KGHSH and LQKENI. The V end lost 0 bases, the J end lost 2 bases, and 6 bases lay between the germline ends. The DNA of the CDR3 is TGTGCCAGCTCACCACCGGAGGACACAGATACGCAGTATTTT. It specifies CASSPPEDTDTQYF.

V is TRBV29-1 and J is TRBJ2-6, with TRBD2 matching 11 bases. Trimming at V came to 5 bases and at J to 0 bases, leaving 9 bases not matched to a gene. The CDR3 has 18 residues. Per the germline V gene, CDR1 is SQVTM and CDR2 is ANQGSEA. Here the CDR3 DNA reads TGCAGCGTTCCTACTAGCGGGAGCTCCACCTCTGGGGCCAACGTCCTGACTTTC. Translating it yields CSVPTSGSSTSGANVLTF.

The CDR3 DNA reads as TGTGCCAGCAGTTTTAACGGGGACTACGAGCAGTACTTC. It codes for CASSFNGDYEQYF. This rearrangement joins TRBV27 to TRBJ2-7; weak D call: TRBD2 (5 bases). This CDR3 comprises 13 residues. Germline V gene data show CDR1 as MNHEY and CDR2 as SMNVEV (reference sequence). V gave up 3 bases and J gave up 3 bases, with 9 bases separating them.

The V and J genes are TRBV4-2 and TRBJ2-7; 8 nucleotides align to TRBD2. This CDR3 comprises 15 residues. V was pared by 1 base and J by 0 bases, with 2 bases of the junction left unmatched. CDR1 and CDR2 from the germline V gene are LGHNA and YNFKEQ. This chain's CDR3 is CASSQGSGGSYEQYF. The DNA for the CDR3 is TGTGCCAGCAGCCAAGGAAGCGGGGGCTCCTACGAGCAGTACTTC.

V is TRBV28 and J is TRBJ1-1; 7 bases align to TRBD1. The CDR3 is 14 residues long. V gave up 1 base and J gave up 8 bases; unmatched junction bases: 7. CDR1 MDHEN and CDR2 SYDVKM come from the germline V gene. The CDR3 protein is CASSLYPGGIEAFF. The DNA for the CDR3 is TGTGCCAGCAGTTTATATCCAGGGGGGATCGAAGCTTTCTTT.

There are a few counts of this clone. The rearrangement joins TRBV14 to TRBJ2-3; D not resolved. The CDR3 is 14 residues long. V was cut by 1 base and J by 2 bases, with 7 bases left in between. Germline assignment: CDR1 SGHDN and CDR2 FVKESK. Here the CDR3 reads CASSQVLPTDTQYF. For the CDR3, the DNA is TGTGCCAGCAGCCAAGTCTTGCCCACAGATACGCAGTATTTT.

The chain uses TRBV30 and TRBJ1-3, with 8 bases that match TRBD1. The junction had 15 bases not matched to a gene; V was cut back by 0 bases and J by 2 bases. This CDR3 contains 19 residues. Germline assignment: CDR1 GTSNPN and CDR2 SVGIG (reference sequence). CDR3 sequence reads: CAWSVGQGGSPRPGNTIYF. CDR3 sequence (DNA): TGTGCCTGGAGTGTTGGACAGGGTGGTTCACCGCGCCCTGGAAACACCATATATTTT.

The rearrangement links TRBV5-4 to TRBJ2-3; D is unclear. This CDR3 comprises 16 residues. Trimming left V 0 bases short and J 1 base short, with 12 bases between. Germline V CDR1 and CDR2: SGHNT, YYREEE (reference sequence). This CDR3 is CASSLGSWFGTDTQYF. The CDR3 DNA reads as TGTGCCAGCAGCTTGGGGAGCTGGTTCGGCACAGATACGCAGTATTTT.

The gene calls are TRBV4-1 and TRBJ2-5; 12 bases line up with TRBD2. The J call may be mistaken, given a closer DNA end match to TRBJ2-7. Germline CDR1 and CDR2: MGHRA and YSYEKL. This CDR3 region has 14 residues. In DNA, the CDR3 is TGCGCCAGCAGCCGGACTAGCGGGACCTACGAGCAGTACTTC. Its translation: CASSRTSGTYEQYF.

The chain has TRBV4-1 and TRBJ2-6, with 8 bases lining up with TRBD1. The CDR3 sequence is 20 residues long. Germline V gene data show CDR1 as MGHRA and CDR2 as YSYEKL. Unmatched junction bases numbered 16, after V lost 0 bases and J lost 6 bases. The CDR3, as DNA: TGCGCCAGCAGCCAAGATTTCAACCGACCAGGGGGCGCAGTGGCCAACGTCCTGACTTTC. This translates into CASSQDFNRPGGAVANVLTF.

The V gene is TRBV4-1, the J gene TRBJ2-5; D call uncertain. The DNA end is a closer match to TRBJ2-7, so the J assignment may be wrong. Per germline, CDR1 MGHRA and CDR2 YSYEKL. This CDR3 has 13 residues. The CDR3 nucleotides are TGCGCCAGCAGCCACCCCTGGTCCTACGAGCAGTACTTC. Its translation: CASSHPWSYEQYF.